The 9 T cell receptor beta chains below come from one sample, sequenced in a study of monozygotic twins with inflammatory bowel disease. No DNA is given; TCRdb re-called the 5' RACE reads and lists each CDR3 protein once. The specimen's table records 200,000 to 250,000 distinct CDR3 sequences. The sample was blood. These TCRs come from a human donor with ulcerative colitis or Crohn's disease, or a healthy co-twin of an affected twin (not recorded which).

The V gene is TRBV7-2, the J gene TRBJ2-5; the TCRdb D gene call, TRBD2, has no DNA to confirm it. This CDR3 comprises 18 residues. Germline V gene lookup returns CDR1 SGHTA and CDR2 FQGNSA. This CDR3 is CASSLGSTRGEYQETQYF.

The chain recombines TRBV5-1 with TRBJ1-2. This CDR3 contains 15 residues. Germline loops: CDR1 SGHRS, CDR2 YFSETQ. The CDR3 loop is CASSFVSGGGYGYTF.

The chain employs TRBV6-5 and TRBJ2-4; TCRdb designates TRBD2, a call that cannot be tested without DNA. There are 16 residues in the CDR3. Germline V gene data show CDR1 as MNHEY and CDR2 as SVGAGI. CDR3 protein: CASSSRLAGGENMQYF.

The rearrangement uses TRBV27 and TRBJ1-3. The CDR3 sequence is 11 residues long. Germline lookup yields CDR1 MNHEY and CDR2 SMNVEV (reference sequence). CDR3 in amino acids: CASSSENTIYF.

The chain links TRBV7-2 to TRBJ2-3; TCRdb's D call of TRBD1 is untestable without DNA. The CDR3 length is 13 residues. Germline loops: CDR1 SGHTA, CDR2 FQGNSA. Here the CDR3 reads CASSPGTGRTQYF.

CDR3 region: CASSYSNQGAQYF. The chain couples TRBV6-5 to TRBJ2-3; TCRdb's assignment of TRBD1 cannot be checked, as there is no DNA. The CDR3 contains 13 residues. Germline CDR1 reads MNHEY; CDR2 reads SVGAGI.

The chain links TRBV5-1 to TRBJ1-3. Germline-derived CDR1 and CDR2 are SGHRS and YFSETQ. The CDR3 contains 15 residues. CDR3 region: CASSPAESTGNTIYF.

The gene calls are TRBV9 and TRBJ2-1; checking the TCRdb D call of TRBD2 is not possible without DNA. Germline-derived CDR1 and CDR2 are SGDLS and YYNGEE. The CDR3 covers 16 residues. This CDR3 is CASSTSREAGGNEQFF. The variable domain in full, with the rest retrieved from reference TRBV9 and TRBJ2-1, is DSGVTQTPKHLITATGQRVTLRCSPRSGDLSVYWYQQSLDQGLQFLIQYYNGEERAKGNILERFSAQQFPDLHSELNLSSLELGDSALYFCASSTSREAGGNEQFFGPGTRLTVL.

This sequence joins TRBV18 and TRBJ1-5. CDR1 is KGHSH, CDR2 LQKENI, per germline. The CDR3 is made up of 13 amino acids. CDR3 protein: CASSTLGDQPQHF.